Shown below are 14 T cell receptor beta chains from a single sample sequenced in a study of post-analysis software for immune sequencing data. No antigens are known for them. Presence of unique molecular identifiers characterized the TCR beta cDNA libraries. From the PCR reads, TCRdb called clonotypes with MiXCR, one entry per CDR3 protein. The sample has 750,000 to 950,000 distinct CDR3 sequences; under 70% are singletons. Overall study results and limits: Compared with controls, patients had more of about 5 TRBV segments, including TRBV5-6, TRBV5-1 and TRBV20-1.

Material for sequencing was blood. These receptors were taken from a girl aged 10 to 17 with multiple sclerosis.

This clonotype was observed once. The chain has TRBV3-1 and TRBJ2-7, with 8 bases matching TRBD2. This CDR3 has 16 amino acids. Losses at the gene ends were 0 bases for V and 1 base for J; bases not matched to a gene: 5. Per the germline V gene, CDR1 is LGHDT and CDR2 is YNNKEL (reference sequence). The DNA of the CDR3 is TGTGCCAGCAGCCAAGAGACGGGAGGGCCTTCCTACGAGCAGTACTTC. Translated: CASSQETGGPSYEQYF.

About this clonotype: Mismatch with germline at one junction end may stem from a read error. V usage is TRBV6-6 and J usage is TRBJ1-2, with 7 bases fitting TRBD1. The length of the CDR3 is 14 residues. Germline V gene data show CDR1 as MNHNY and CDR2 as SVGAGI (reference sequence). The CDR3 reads CASRYSTGSYGYTF. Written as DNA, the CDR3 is TGTGCCAGCAGGTACTCGACAGGGAGCTATGGCTACACCTTC.

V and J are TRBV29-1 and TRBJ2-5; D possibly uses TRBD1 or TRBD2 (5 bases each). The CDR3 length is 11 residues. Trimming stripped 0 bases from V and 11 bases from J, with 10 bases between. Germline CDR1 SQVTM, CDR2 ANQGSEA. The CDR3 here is CSVEEQEEQYF. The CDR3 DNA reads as TGCAGCGTTGAAGAACAGGAGGAGCAGTACTTC.

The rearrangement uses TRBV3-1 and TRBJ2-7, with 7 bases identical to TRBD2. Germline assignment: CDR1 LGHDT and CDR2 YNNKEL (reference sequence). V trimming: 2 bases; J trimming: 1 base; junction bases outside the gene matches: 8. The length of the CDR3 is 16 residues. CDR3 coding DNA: TGTGCCAGCAGCCAACCTCGACTAGCCGTTTCCTACGAGCAGTACTTC. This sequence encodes CASSQPRLAVSYEQYF.

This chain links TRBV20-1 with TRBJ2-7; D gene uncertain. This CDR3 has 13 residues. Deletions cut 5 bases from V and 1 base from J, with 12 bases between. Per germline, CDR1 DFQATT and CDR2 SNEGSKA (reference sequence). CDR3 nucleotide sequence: TGCAGTGCTGGGGTCTACACTTCCTACGAGCAGTACTTC. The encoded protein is CSAGVYTSYEQYF.

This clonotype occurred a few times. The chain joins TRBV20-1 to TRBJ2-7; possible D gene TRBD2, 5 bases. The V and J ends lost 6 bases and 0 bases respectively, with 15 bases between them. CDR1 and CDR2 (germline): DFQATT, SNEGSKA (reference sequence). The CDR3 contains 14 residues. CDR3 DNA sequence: TGCAGTGCAAAGCACGGACTCCGCTCCTACGAGCAGTACTTC. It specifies CSAKHGLRSYEQYF.

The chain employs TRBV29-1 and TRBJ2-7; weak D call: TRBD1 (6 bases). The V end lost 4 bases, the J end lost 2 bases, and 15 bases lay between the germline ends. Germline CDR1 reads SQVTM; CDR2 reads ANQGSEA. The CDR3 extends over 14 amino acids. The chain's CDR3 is CSVVNRESTYEQYF. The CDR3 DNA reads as TGCAGCGTTGTCAACAGGGAATCAACCTACGAGCAGTACTTC.

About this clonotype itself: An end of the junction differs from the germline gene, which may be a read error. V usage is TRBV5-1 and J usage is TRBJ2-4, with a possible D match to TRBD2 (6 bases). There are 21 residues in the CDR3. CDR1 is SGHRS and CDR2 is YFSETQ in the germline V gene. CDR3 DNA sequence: TGCGCCAGCAGCTTGGGTCCGACGCCGCTACCGCCTACACTAGCCAAAAACACTCAGTACTTC. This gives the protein CASSLGPTPLPPTLAKNTQYF.

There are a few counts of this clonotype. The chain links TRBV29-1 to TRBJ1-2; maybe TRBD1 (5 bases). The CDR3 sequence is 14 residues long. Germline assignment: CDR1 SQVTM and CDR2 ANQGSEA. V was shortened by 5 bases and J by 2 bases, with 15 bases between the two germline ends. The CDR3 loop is CSVIGALKNYGYTF. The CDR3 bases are TGCAGCGTTATCGGGGCCCTAAAGAACTATGGCTACACCTTC.

For the CDR3, the DNA is TGCAGCGTTGAAGGATGGACAAGGGATGGCTACACCTTC. This sequence encodes CSVEGWTRDGYTF. This chain uses TRBV29-1 with TRBJ1-2; D may be TRBD1 (5 bases). CDR3 length equals 13 residues. Germline V CDR1 and CDR2: SQVTM, ANQGSEA. V lost 1 base, J lost 6 bases, and 12 bases lay in between.

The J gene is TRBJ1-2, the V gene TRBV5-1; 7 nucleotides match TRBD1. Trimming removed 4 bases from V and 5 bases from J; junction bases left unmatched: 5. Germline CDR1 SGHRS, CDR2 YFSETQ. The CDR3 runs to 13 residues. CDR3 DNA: TGCGCCAGCAGCCTGGACAGGCGGTATGGCTACACCTTC. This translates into CASSLDRRYGYTF.

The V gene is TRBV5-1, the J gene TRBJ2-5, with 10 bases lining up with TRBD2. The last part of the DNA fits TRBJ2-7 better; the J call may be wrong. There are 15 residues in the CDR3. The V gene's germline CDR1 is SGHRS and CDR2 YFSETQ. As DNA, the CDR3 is TGCGCCAGCAGCTTGGCTAGCGGGGGAGTCTACGAGCAGTACTTC. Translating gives CASSLASGGVYEQYF.

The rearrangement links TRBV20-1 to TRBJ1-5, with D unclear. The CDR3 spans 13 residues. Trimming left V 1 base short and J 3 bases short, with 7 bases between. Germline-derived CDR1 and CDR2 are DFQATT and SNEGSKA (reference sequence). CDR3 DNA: TGCAGTGCTAGAGGCAGCCCCAATCAGCCCCAGCATTTT. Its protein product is CSARGSPNQPQHF.

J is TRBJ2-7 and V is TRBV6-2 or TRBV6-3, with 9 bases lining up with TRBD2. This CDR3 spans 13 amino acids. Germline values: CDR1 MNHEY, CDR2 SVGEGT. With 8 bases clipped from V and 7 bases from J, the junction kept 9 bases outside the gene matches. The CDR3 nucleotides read TGTGCCAGCTGGGCTAGCGGGAAAGAGGAGCAGTACTTC. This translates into CASWASGKEEQYF.